The TCR beta chain described here comes from a study of blood T cell repertoires in COVID-19. Unmatched junction bases numbered 5, after V lost 3 bases and J lost 2 bases. Germline assignment: CDR1 ENHRY and CDR2 SYGVKD. This CDR3 comprises 15 residues. Under the authors' procedure: Estimation of nucleated cell counts relied on the amplification of reference gene primers. Method: immunoSEQ multiplex PCR; TCRdb's copy keeps in-frame clones and lacks some. V and J calls and clone size come straight from that table; D and trimming were deduced from the DNA. This sample yields under 150,000 clones, of which about 88% are seen a single time; 8.4% belongs to the top ten.

The sequence came from a woman in her seventies who had recovered from COVID-19. This chain connects TRBV10-3 to TRBJ1-1; TRBD1 aligns across 8 bases. Sequencing used peripheral blood. DNA of the CDR3: TGTGCCATCAGTGACCCAGGACAGGGCAACACTGAAGCTTTCTTT. Its translation: CAISDPGQGNTEAFF.